What follows is one T cell receptor beta chain and its context. The antigen is undetermined. Sequencing used immunoSEQ multiplex PCR; TCRdb keeps in-frame clones, though not all of them. The data show more than 300,000 clones, around 89% seen once. The data derive from a study of Ad26.COV2.S vaccination and SARS-CoV-2 variants. Study-level information: This donor came from the COV1001 trial of Ad26.COV2.S. Intramuscularly, Ad26.COV2.S was given either once or twice, 56 days apart. Regarding the study as a whole: Substantial response breadth was reportedly seen for spike-specific CD8+ and CD4+ T cells after vaccination.

The CDR3 loop spans 18 amino acids. As for treatment: some 19 received Ad26.COV2.S at low or high dose, single or two shots; about five received placebo; per-sample allocation not given. The investigators took samples on day 63 after the first vaccine or placebo injection. The donor's status was that of an adult aged 18-55 years in Boston. This receptor was obtained from a person aged 18-60 years who received the Ad26.COV2.S COVID-19 vaccine or a placebo. The material was peripheral blood, obtained in a trial of Ad26.COV2.S vaccine versus placebo. The gene calls are TRBV1 and TRBJ2-7; the table assigns TRBD2, which was not confirmed against the DNA. TRBV1 is described as a pseudogene. The CDR3 DNA is TGCACCAGCAGCCAAGCCGCCTTACTAGCGGACGATGGCTACGAGCAGTACTTC. As protein: CTSSQAALLADDGYEQYF.